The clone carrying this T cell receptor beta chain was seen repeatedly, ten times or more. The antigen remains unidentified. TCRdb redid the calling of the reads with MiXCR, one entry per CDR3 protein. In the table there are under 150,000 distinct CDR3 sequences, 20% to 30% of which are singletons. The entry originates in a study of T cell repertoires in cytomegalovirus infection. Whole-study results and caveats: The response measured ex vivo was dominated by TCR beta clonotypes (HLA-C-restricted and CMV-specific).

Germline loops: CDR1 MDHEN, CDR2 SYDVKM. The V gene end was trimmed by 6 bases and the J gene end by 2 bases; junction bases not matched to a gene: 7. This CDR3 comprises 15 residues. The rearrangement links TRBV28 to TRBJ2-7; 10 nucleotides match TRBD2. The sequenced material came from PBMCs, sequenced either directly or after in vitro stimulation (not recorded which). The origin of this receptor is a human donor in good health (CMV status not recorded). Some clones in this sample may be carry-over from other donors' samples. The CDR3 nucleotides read TGTGCCAGCAGAGAGGGACTAGCGACGACCTACGAGCAGTACTTC. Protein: CASREGLATTYEQYF.